Described below is a single TCR beta chain sequence and its context. As yet, its antigen is unknown. At baseline, cycle 4 day 1, and cycle 7 day 1, blood was sampled. The protocol was immunoSEQ multiplex PCR, while the TCRdb copy is restricted to in-frame clones and leaves out a portion. Among tens of thousands of clones listed, 65% to 90% were seen once. The data derive from a study of OX40 agonist ivuxolimab in advanced cancers. Study results and limitations: Low normalized T-cell clonal expansion was additionally recorded for some nonresponders. Partial responders receiving 0.1-3.0 mg/kg showed among the lowest clonal expansion. Blood T cells, both CD4+ and CD8+, expanded clonally by week 6 at 0.1 to 3.0 mg/kg.

V lost 6 bases to trimming and J lost 5 bases, with 10 bases between them. CDR3 length: 12 amino acids. The germline V gene encodes CDR1 SGHTA and CDR2 FQGNSA. The source is an adult with an advanced solid tumor such as melanoma, head and neck, liver or kidney cancer. The material sequenced was CD4+ or CD8+ T cells sorted from blood, taken in a trial of the OX40 agonist ivuxolimab. The chain uses TRBV7-2 and TRBJ2-5; D is uncertain. CDR3 residues: CASRASGETQYF. DNA of the CDR3: TGTGCCAGCAGGGCCTCTGGGGAGACCCAGTACTTC. Combining the CDR3 with reference TRBV7-2 and TRBJ2-5 gives the whole variable domain GAGVSQSPSNKVTEKGKDVELRCDPISGHTALYWYRQSLGQGLEFLIYFQGNSAPDKSGLPSDRFSAERTGGSVSTLTIQRTQQEDSAVYLCASRASGETQYFGPGTRLLVL.